Listed below are T cell receptor beta chains from one sample, sequenced in a study of T-cell memory formation after mild COVID-19. In TCRdb, the 5' RACE reads were re-called with MiXCR into one record per CDR3 protein. The table shows some 270,000 distinct CDR3 sequences, with approximately 15% occurring only once. The sequencing sample was made of PBMCs or a T cell subset sorted from them (not recorded which). These receptors originate from an adult woman who had mild COVID-19 (a few samples of this study predate the infection). Cell type and time point are not known. The CDR3 runs from the conserved cysteine through the conserved F or W. Fields, in order: J gene, V gene, clone size, CDR3 protein. Size tells how often a clone was seen (once, few, many) or the class of an expanded clone, and some rows leave it out.

TRBJ2-4,TRBV7-2,-,CASSPHLGAGGSDIQYF
TRBJ2-7,TRBV10-3,few,CAITPTGQGYEQYF
TRBJ2-2,TRBV5-1,-,CASSLVGQPKSELFF
TRBJ1-2,TRBV6-6,-,CASTQRQGDGYTF
TRBJ1-1,TRBV12-3/TRBV12-4,-,CASTEPPPEAFF
TRBJ2-3,TRBV20-1,-,CSARDPRDITDTQYF
TRBJ2-7,TRBV7-9,-,CASSFIYGSEQYF
TRBJ1-1,TRBV5-1,few,CASSLEARPAFF
TRBJ2-7,TRBV30,-,CAWSRSQTYEQYF
TRBJ2-1,TRBV18,few,CASSPRRTSGRENEQFF
TRBJ2-1,TRBV3-1,few,CASSNRDPNVQFF
TRBJ2-5,TRBV2,-,CASYGYREVRETQYF
TRBJ2-5,TRBV5-1,few,CASSLVDETQYF
TRBJ1-1,TRBV2,-,CASRGLFNTEAFF
TRBJ1-1,TRBV7-6,few,CASSPRPNGNTEAFF
TRBJ2-7,TRBV10-3,-,CAISEGRDRGREQYF
TRBJ2-2,TRBV30,few,CAWRGNTGELFF
TRBJ2-3,TRBV5-1,-,CASSHRGVSTDTQYF
TRBJ2-1,TRBV12-3/TRBV12-4,-,CASSLGQADEQFF
TRBJ1-1,TRBV20-1,-,CSAPDFLQGLTEAFF
TRBJ2-3,TRBV12-3/TRBV12-4,-,CASSPGRRGGSTDTQYF
TRBJ1-1,TRBV12-3/TRBV12-4,few,CASRIRGNTEAFF
TRBJ1-1,TRBV6-5,few,CASSWGGLTEAFF
TRBJ2-1,TRBV7-3,-,CASSLTAGAGDNEQFF
TRBJ1-2,TRBV9,-,CASSVGGQGSAGYTF
TRBJ1-2,TRBV5-6,-,CASSSGTGGIYGYTF
TRBJ2-3,TRBV6-6,-,CASGALTDTQYF
TRBJ1-5,TRBV30,-,CAWSVGGTGNQPQHF
TRBJ2-3,TRBV7-2,many,CASTKGRAGTDTQYF
TRBJ2-2,TRBV27,few,CASSLSGGITNTGELFF
TRBJ1-2,TRBV19,few,CASREISSSNYGYTF
TRBJ1-5,TRBV24-1,-,CATSDPGQVGPQHF
TRBJ1-2,TRBV5-1,-,CASSLDRAGKGDGYTF
TRBJ2-7,TRBV6-5,few,CASSYLGGAYEQYF
TRBJ2-7,TRBV10-3,few,CAISPGTLGLYEQYF
TRBJ1-1,TRBV18,few,CASSLTGPNTEAFF
TRBJ2-2,TRBV5-1,many,CASSLWTGQNTGELFF
TRBJ1-2,TRBV19,few,CASSRGSGTGDYYGYTF
TRBJ2-5,TRBV29-1,many,CSVGGLSVQETQYF
TRBJ1-1,TRBV15,few,CATSRDGQGEAFF
TRBJ1-6,TRBV30,few,CAWSNRDRGDSPLHF
TRBJ2-1,TRBV2,-,CASSGLAGGIREQFF
TRBJ1-6,TRBV10-3,-,CAIKEIGNSPLHF
TRBJ2-5,TRBV7-2,few,CASSYPPETQYF
TRBJ2-2,TRBV5-1,few,CASSLERGGELFF